One sample yielded the 19 T cell receptor beta chains listed below, sequenced in a study of shared clonotypes between healthy human individuals. The naive CD8 fraction comprised CD45RO-negative cells positively selected for CCR7 and excluded terminally differentiated effector memory CD45RA+ cells. Some clones are missing from TCRdb's copy, which holds only in-frame ones; the method was immunoSEQ multiplex PCR. The sample carries 1.5 million to 2.5 million clones, less than 95% recorded once. The sequenced sample was naive CD8+ T cells sorted from blood. Receptors were obtained from a man younger than 35 in good health.

The chain has TRBV2 and TRBJ2-5; TRBD2 matches 12 bases. There are 14 residues in the CDR3. With 6 bases clipped from V and 5 bases from J, the junction kept 4 bases outside the gene matches. Germline CDR1 and CDR2: SNHLY and FYNNEI. This CDR3 reads CASRPSGGEETQYF. CDR3 DNA: TGTGCCAGCAGGCCTAGCGGGGGGGAGGAGACCCAGTACTTC.

J is TRBJ1-1 and V is TRBV30; 8 bases fit TRBD1. Germline CDR1 GTSNPN, CDR2 SVGIG (reference sequence). V lost 4 bases to trimming and J lost 7 bases; unmatched junction nucleotides: 2. This CDR3 is built from 11 residues. CDR3 bases: TGTGCCTGGACAGGGGGCGATGAAGCTTTCTTT. Protein product: CAWTGGDEAFF. The whole variable domain, filled in from reference TRBV30 and TRBJ1-1, reads SQTIHQWPATLVQPVGSPLSLECTVEGTSNPNLYWYRQAAGRGLQLLFYSVGIGQISSEVPQNLSASRPQDRQFILSSKKLLLSDSGFYLCAWTGGDEAFFGQGTRLTVV.

The V gene is TRBV5-1, the J gene TRBJ1-4; no firm D call. Trimming stripped 0 bases from V and 7 bases from J, with 13 bases between. This CDR3 has 15 amino acids. Per germline, CDR1 SGHRS and CDR2 YFSETQ. CDR3 coding DNA: TGCGCCAGCAGCTTGGAGGGTGGCTCTAGTGAAAAACTGTTTTTT. Translated, it gives CASSLEGGSSEKLFF.

The chain carries TRBV5-4 and TRBJ2-7; D is ambiguous. The CDR3 spans 13 residues. V gave up 2 bases and J gave up 3 bases, with 9 bases separating them. Per the germline V gene, CDR1 is SGHNT and CDR2 is YYREEE (reference sequence). In nucleotides, the CDR3 is TGTGCCAGCAGCTTCGCACCGATCTACGAGCAGTACTTC. It is translated as CASSFAPIYEQYF.

This clone was counted between two and nine times. The same CDR3 is also encoded by other DNA sequences in this sample. The chain uses TRBV5-4 and TRBJ2-7; D is possibly TRBD1 or TRBD2 (5 bases each). Germline CDR1 reads SGHNT; CDR2 reads YYREEE (reference sequence). This CDR3 has 13 amino acids. The V and J ends lost 0 bases and 3 bases respectively, with 7 bases between them. This chain's CDR3 is CASSLGGGYEQYF. The DNA for the CDR3 is TGTGCCAGCAGCTTGGGTGGGGGCTACGAGCAGTACTTC.

CDR3 residues: CASSFDSPIFYEQYF. The CDR3, as DNA: TGTGCCAGCAGTTTTGACTCCCCAATATTCTACGAGCAGTACTTC. The chain uses TRBV6-5 and TRBJ2-7; no firm D call. Trimming took 4 bases from V and 3 from J, leaving 16 bases between them. The CDR3 sequence is 15 residues long. Germline CDR1 MNHEY, CDR2 SVGAGI.

The chain recombines TRBV5-4 with TRBJ1-1; D is perhaps TRBD1 (5 bases). This CDR3 is built from 17 residues. CDR1 is SGHNT, CDR2 YYREEE, per germline (reference sequence). V was shortened by 2 bases and J by 0 bases, with 17 bases between the two germline ends. The CDR3 reads CASSLRWGVGLNTEAFF. Written as DNA, the CDR3 is TGTGCCAGCAGCTTAAGGTGGGGGGTTGGTCTGAACACTGAAGCTTTCTTT. Full variable domain (missing parts from reference TRBV5-4 and TRBJ1-1): ETGVTQSPTHLIKTRGQQVTLRCSSQSGHNTVSWYQQALGQGPQFIFQYYREEENGRGNFPPRFSGLQFPNYSSELNVNALELDDSALYLCASSLRWGVGLNTEAFFGQGTRLTVV.

The genes are TRBV27 and TRBJ2-6; D remains unclear. Looked up from germline, CDR1 is MNHEY and CDR2 is SMNVEV (reference sequence). The V end was cut by 7 bases, the J end by 2 bases, with 9 bases between. CDR3 size: 14 residues. CDR3 DNA sequence: TGTGCCAGCACTGATATAACTGGGGCCAACGTCCTGACTTTC. Encoded protein: CASTDITGANVLTF.

The rearrangement uses TRBV2 and TRBJ2-7, with a tentative D call TRBD2 (5 bases). Between the trimmed V and J ends, which lost 11 bases and 4 bases, there was a span of 15 bases. The CDR3 sequence is 12 residues long. Germline lookup yields CDR1 SNHLY and CDR2 FYNNEI. This chain's CDR3 is CAGGPERYEQYF. The CDR3 DNA reads TGTGCCGGAGGCCCCGAACGTTACGAGCAGTACTTC.

This chain links TRBV19 with TRBJ2-1, with D unclear. Germline V gene lookup returns CDR1 LNHDA and CDR2 SQIVND (reference sequence). Trimming left V 0 bases short and J 7 bases short, with 13 bases between. The CDR3 covers 15 residues. The chain's CDR3 is CASSIDLETWNEQFF. DNA for the CDR3: TGTGCCAGTAGTATAGACCTCGAGACATGGAATGAGCAGTTCTTC. The whole variable domain, remainder taken from reference TRBV19 and TRBJ2-1, is DGGITQSPKYLFRKEGQNVTLSCEQNLNHDAMYWYRQDPGQGLRLIYYSQIVNDFQKGDIAEGYSVSREKKESFPLTVTSAQKNPTAFYLCASSIDLETWNEQFFGPGTRLTVL.

The genes are TRBV15 and TRBJ1-6, with no clear D. Trimming pared 3 bases from V and 0 bases from J, leaving 18 bases between. Germline values: CDR1 LNHNV, CDR2 YYDKDF (reference sequence). This CDR3 spans 19 amino acids. The CDR3 DNA is TGTGCCACCAGCAGTGCCCGACTTGGTGATAGCTCCTATAATTCACCCCTCCACTTT. Its translation: CATSSARLGDSSYNSPLHF.

J is TRBJ2-7 and V is TRBV30; TRBD2 agrees at 15 bases. The CDR3 is made up of 18 amino acids. V shed 3 bases, J shed 4 bases, and the junction held 13 bases outside the gene matches. The V gene's germline CDR1 is GTSNPN and CDR2 SVGIG (reference sequence). The CDR3 DNA is TGTGCCTGGAGCACAGGGGGACCGGGACTAGCGGGAGGTTACGAGCAGTACTTC. The encoded protein is CAWSTGGPGLAGGYEQYF. Full variable domain (rest looked up from reference TRBV30 and TRBJ2-7): SQTIHQWPATLVQPVGSPLSLECTVEGTSNPNLYWYRQAAGRGLQLLFYSVGIGQISSEVPQNLSASRPQDRQFILSSKKLLLSDSGFYLCAWSTGGPGLAGGYEQYFGPGTRLTVT.

This clone has only one observation. This sample includes further DNA sequences coding for the same CDR3. The chain combines TRBV11-2 with TRBJ1-1, with D maybe TRBD1 (6 bases). Trimming shortened V by 0 bases and J by 2 bases, and 10 bases separated the two germline ends. The CDR3 sequence is 15 residues long. Germline V gene data show CDR1 as SGHAT and CDR2 as FQNNGV. The CDR3 bases are TGTGCCAGCAGCTTAGAAGGGACAACAAACACTGAAGCTTTCTTT. The encoded protein is CASSLEGTTNTEAFF.

This clone showed up just a few times. This sequence joins TRBV27 and TRBJ2-7; D possibly matches TRBD1 or TRBD2 (5 bases each). The CDR3 extends over 14 amino acids. Germline V gene data show CDR1 as MNHEY and CDR2 as SMNVEV (reference sequence). V shed 8 bases and J shed 5 bases, with 19 bases lying between them. In nucleotides, the CDR3 is TGTGCCAGCGGATCGGGACGGATGATTCACGAGCAGTACTTC. Amino acid sequence: CASGSGRMIHEQYF.

This clone was found once. The chain has TRBV9 and TRBJ2-1, with 7 bases aligning to TRBD1. The V and J ends lost 7 bases and 8 bases, in that order; junction bases with no gene match: 9. This CDR3 spans 13 amino acids. Per germline, CDR1 SGDLS and CDR2 YYNGEE. CDR3 residues: CASALGGADEQFF. In DNA form, the CDR3 reads TGTGCCAGCGCTTTAGGGGGCGCGGATGAGCAGTTCTTC. The whole variable domain, filled in from reference TRBV9 and TRBJ2-1, reads DSGVTQTPKHLITATGQRVTLRCSPRSGDLSVYWYQQSLDQGLQFLIQYYNGEERAKGNILERFSAQQFPDLHSELNLSSLELGDSALYFCASALGGADEQFFGPGTRLTVL.

The chain couples TRBV27 to TRBJ2-5; 7 bases fit TRBD1. This CDR3 contains 17 residues. Germline V gene sequence: CDR1 MNHEY, CDR2 SMNVEV (reference sequence). Trimming took 6 bases from V and 11 from J; bases not matched to a gene: 24. CDR3 nucleotide sequence: TGTGCCAGCAGCCATGGCCCGACGGGACAGTTCCTCTGGGAGCAGTACTTC. Its protein product is CASSHGPTGQFLWEQYF.

This clone has a single count. The chain employs TRBV10-3 and TRBJ2-7; 9 nucleotides agree with TRBD1. The CDR3 totals 15 residues. V lost 2 bases, J lost 5 bases, and 7 bases stayed unmatched. CDR1 ENHRY and CDR2 SYGVKD come from the germline V gene. The CDR3 loop is CAISETRQGGDEQYF. The CDR3 DNA sequence: TGTGCCATCAGTGAGACCAGACAGGGGGGAGACGAGCAGTACTTC.

The chain employs TRBV27 and TRBJ2-7; D tentatively reads TRBD1 or TRBD2 (7 bases each). Germline V gene sequence: CDR1 MNHEY, CDR2 SMNVEV (reference sequence). Trimming shortened V by 8 bases and J by 6 bases, and 20 bases separated the two germline ends. This CDR3 has 14 amino acids. This CDR3 is CASGEGAGLGEQYF. The DNA of the CDR3 is TGTGCCAGCGGGGAGGGGGCGGGCCTCGGCGAGCAGTACTTC.

This clone was seen just once. The V call is TRBV13, the J call TRBJ2-1; TRBD2 agrees at 14 bases. J lost 3 bases, V lost 10 bases, and 8 bases had no gene match. Looked up from germline, CDR1 is PRHDT and CDR2 is FYEKMQ (reference sequence). The CDR3 loop spans 16 amino acids. The CDR3 loop is CATSTSGGAVYNEQFF. In DNA form, the CDR3 reads TGTGCCACATCGACTAGCGGGGGGGCAGTCTACAATGAGCAGTTCTTC. Looking up the rest from reference TRBV13 and TRBJ2-1 gives the full variable domain: AAGVIQSPRHLIKEKRETATLKCYPIPRHDTVYWYQQGPGQDPQFLISFYEKMQSDKGSIPDRFSAQQFSDYHSELNMSSLELGDSALYFCATSTSGGAVYNEQFFGPGTRLTVL.